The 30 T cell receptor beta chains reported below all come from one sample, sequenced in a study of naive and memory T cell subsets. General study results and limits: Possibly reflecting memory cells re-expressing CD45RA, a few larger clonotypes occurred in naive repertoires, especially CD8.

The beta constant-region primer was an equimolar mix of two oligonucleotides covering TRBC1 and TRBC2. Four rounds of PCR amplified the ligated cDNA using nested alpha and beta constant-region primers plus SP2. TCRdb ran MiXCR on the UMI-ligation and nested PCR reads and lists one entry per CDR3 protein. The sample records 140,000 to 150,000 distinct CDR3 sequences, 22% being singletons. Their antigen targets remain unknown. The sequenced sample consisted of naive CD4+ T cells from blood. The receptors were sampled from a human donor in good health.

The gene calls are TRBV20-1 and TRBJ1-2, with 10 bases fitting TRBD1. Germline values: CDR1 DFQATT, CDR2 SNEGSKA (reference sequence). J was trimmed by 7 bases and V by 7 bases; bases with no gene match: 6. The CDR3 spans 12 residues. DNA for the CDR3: TGCAGTGTCCGGGACAGGGGAGCTGGCTACACCTTC. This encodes CSVRDRGAGYTF.

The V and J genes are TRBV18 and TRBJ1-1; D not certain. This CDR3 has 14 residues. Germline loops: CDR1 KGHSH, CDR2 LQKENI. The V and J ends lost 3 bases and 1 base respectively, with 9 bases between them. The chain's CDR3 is CASSPYGTNTEAFF. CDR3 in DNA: TGTGCCAGCTCACCTTACGGAACGAACACTGAAGCTTTCTTT.

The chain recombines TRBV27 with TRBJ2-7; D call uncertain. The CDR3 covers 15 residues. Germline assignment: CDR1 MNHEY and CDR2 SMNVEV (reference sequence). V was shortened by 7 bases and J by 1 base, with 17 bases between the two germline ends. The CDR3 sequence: CASKRNGVGSYEQYF. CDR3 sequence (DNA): TGTGCCAGCAAACGGAATGGGGTGGGGTCCTACGAGCAGTACTTC.

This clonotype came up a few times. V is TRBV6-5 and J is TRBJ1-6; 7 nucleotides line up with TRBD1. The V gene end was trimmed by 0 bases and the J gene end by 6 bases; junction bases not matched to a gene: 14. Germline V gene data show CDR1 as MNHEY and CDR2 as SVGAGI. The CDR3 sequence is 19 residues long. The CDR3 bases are TGTGCCAGCAGTTACTCGACATTCAGGGGGAGTGGGGTTAATTCACCCCTCCACTTT. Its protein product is CASSYSTFRGSGVNSPLHF.

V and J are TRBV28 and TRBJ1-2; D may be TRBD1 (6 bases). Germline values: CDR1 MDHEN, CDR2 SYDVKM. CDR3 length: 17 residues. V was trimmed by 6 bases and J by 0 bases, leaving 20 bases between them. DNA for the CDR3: TGTGCCAGCAGAAACCCGATCGGGACACCATCTAACTATGGCTACACCTTC. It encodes CASRNPIGTPSNYGYTF.

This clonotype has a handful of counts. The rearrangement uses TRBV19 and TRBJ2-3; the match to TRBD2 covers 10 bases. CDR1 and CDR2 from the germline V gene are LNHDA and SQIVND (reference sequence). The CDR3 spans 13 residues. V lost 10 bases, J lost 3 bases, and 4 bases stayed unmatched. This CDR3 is CATQREGTDTQYF. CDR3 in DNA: TGTGCCACCCAGCGGGAGGGAACAGATACGCAGTATTTT.

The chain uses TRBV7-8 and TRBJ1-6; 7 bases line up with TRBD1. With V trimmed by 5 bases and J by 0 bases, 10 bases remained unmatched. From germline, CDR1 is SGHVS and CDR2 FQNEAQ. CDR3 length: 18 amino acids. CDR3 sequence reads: CASSPDRDLSSYNSPLHF. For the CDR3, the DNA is TGTGCCAGCAGCCCCGACAGGGATCTTAGCTCCTATAATTCACCCCTCCACTTT. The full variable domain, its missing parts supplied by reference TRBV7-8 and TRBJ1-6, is GAGVSQSPRYKVAKRGQDVALRCDPISGHVSLFWYQQALGQGPEFLTYFQNEAQLDKSGLPSDRFFAERPEGSVSTLKIQRTQQEDSAVYLCASSPDRDLSSYNSPLHFGNGTRLTVT.

CDR3 protein: CATHDLNTGELFF. DNA for the CDR3: TGTGCCACCCATGACCTCAACACCGGGGAGCTGTTTTTT. This rearrangement joins TRBV24-1 to TRBJ2-2, with D uncertain. From germline, CDR1 is KGHDR and CDR2 SFDVKD. This CDR3 is 13 amino acids long. V lost 9 bases to trimming and J lost 2 bases, with 9 bases between them.

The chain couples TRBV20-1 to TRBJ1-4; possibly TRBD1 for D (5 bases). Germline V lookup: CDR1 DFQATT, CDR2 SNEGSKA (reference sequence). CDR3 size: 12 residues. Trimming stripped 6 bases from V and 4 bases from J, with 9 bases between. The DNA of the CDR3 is TGCAGTGCGGGCAGGGATAATGAAAAACTGTTTTTT. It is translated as CSAGRDNEKLFF.

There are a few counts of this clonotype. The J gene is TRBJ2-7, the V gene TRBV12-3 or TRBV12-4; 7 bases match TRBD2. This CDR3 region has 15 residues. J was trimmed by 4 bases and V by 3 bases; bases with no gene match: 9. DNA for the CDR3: TGTGCCAGCAGTTTGAACGGGAGGAATTATTACGAGCAGTACTTC. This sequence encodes CASSLNGRNYYEQYF.

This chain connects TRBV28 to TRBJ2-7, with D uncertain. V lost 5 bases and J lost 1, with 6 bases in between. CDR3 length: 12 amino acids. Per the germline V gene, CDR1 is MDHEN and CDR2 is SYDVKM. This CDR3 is CASSPPSYEQYF. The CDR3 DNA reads TGTGCCAGCAGTCCCCCTTCCTACGAGCAGTACTTC. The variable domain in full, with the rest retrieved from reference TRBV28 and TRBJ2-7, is DVKVTQSSRYLVKRTGEKVFLECVQDMDHENMFWYRQDPGLGLRLIYFSYDVKMKEKGDIPEGYSVSREKKERFSLILESASTNQTSMYLCASSPPSYEQYFGPGTRLTVT.

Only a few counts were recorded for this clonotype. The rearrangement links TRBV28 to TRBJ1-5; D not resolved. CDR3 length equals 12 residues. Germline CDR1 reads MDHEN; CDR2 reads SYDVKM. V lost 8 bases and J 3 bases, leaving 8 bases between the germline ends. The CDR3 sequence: CASAGSNQPQHF. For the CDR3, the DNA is TGTGCCAGCGCTGGATCCAATCAGCCCCAGCATTTT.

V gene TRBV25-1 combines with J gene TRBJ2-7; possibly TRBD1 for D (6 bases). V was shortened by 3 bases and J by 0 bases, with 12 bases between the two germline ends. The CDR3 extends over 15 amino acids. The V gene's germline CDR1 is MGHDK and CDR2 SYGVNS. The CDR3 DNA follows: TGTGCCAGCAGTGAGGGGGCCCTACCCTCCTACGAGCAGTACTTC. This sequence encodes CASSEGALPSYEQYF.

The CDR3 sequence is CASRPRGLAGQETQYF. CDR3 nucleotides: TGTGCCAGCAGACCCCGGGGACTAGCGGGACAAGAGACCCAGTACTTC. The chain combines TRBV28 with TRBJ2-5; TRBD2 agrees at 13 bases. The germline V gene encodes CDR1 MDHEN and CDR2 SYDVKM. V shed 6 bases, J shed 2 bases, and the junction held 6 bases outside the gene matches. CDR3 length: 16 residues.

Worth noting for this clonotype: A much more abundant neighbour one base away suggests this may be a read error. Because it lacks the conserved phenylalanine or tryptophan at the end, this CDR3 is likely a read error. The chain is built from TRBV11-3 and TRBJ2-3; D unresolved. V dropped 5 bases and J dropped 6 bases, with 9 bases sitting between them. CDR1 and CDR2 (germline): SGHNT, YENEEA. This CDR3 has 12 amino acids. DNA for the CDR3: TGTGCCAGCAGCCAAGTCTCGGATACGCAGTATTTG. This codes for CASSQVSDTQYL.

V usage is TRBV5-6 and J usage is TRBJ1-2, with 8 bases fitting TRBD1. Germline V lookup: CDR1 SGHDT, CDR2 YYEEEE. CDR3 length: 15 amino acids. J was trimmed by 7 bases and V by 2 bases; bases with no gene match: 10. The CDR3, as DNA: TGTGCCAGCAGCTTAATGACAGGGGTGATCAGTGGCTACACCTTC. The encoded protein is CASSLMTGVISGYTF.

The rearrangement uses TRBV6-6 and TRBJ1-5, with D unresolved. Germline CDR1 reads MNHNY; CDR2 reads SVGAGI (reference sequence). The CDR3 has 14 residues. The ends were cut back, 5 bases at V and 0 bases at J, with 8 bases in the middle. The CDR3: CASSPFNSNQPQHF. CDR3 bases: TGTGCCAGCAGTCCCTTTAATAGCAATCAGCCCCAGCATTTT.

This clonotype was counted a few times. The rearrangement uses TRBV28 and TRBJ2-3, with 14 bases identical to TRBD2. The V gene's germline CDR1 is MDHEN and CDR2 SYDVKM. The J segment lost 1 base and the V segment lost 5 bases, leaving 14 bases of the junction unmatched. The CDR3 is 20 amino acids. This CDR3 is CASSPPGLAGVFAGTDTQYF. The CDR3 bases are TGTGCCAGCAGTCCTCCGGGACTAGCGGGAGTCTTTGCTGGCACAGATACGCAGTATTTT.

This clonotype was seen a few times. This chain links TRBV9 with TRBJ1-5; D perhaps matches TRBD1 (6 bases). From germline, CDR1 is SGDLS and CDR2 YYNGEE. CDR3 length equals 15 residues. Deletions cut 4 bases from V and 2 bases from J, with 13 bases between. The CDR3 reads CASSRGGGGNQPQHF. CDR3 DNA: TGTGCCAGCAGCCGCGGGGGCGGGGGCAATCAGCCCCAGCATTTT. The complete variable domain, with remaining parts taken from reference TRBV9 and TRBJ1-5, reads DSGVTQTPKHLITATGQRVTLRCSPRSGDLSVYWYQQSLDQGLQFLIQYYNGEERAKGNILERFSAQQFPDLHSELNLSSLELGDSALYFCASSRGGGGNQPQHFGDGTRLSIL.

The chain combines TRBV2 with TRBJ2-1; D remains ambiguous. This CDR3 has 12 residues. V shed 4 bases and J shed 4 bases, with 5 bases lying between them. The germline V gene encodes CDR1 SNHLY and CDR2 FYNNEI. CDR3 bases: TGTGCCAGCAGTGCAATATACAATGAGCAGTTCTTC. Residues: CASSAIYNEQFF.

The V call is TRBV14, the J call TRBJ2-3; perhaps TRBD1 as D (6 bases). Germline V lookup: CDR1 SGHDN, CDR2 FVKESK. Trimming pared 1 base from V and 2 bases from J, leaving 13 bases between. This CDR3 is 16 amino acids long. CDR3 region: CASSQANRELTDTQYF. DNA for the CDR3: TGTGCCAGCAGCCAAGCAAACAGGGAGCTCACAGATACGCAGTATTTT.

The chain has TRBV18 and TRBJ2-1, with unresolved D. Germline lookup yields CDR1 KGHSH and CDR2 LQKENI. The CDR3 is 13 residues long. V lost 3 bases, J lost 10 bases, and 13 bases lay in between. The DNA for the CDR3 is TGTGCCAGCTCACCCCTAACCGGTGAGGAGCAGTTCTTC. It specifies CASSPLTGEEQFF.

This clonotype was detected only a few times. The CDR3 nucleotides read TGTGCCAGCAGCAGCAGGGGGGGGAATGGCTACACCTTC. Protein: CASSSRGGNGYTF. The V and J genes are TRBV7-2 and TRBJ1-2, with 7 positions matching TRBD1. CDR1 is SGHTA and CDR2 is FQGNSA in the germline V gene. This CDR3 spans 13 amino acids. With V trimmed by 5 bases and J by 6 bases, 6 bases remained unmatched.

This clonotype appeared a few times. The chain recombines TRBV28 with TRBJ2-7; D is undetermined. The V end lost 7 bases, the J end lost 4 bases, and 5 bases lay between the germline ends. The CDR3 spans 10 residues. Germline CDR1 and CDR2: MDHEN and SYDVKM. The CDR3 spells CASKGYEQYF. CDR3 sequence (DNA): TGTGCCAGCAAGGGTTACGAGCAGTACTTC.

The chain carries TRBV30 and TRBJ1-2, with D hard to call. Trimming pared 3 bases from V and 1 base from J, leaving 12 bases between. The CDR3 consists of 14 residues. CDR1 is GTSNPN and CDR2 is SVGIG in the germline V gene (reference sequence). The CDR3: CAWRLGAINYGYTF. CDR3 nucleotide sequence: TGTGCCTGGAGGCTGGGAGCTATTAACTATGGCTACACCTTC.

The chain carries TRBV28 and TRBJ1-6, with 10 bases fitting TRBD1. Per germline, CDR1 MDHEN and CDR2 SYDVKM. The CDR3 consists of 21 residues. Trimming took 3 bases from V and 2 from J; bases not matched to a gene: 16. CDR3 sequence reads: CASSFSVTSPGTGAYNSPLHF. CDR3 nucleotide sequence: TGTGCCAGCAGTTTCTCCGTAACCTCTCCCGGGACAGGGGCCTATAATTCACCCCTCCACTTT.

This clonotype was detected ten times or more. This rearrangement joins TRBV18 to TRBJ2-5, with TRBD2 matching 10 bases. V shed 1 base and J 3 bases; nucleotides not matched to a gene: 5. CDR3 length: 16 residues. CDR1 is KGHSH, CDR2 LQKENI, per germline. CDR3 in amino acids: CASSPLGLAEKETQYF. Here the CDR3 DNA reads TGTGCCAGCTCACCACTCGGACTAGCGGAAAAAGAGACCCAGTACTTC. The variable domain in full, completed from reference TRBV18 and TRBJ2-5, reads NAGVMQNPRHLVRRRGQEARLRCSPMKGHSHVYWYRQLPEEGLKFMVYLQKENIIDESGMPKERFSAEFPKEGPSILRIQQVVRGDSAAYFCASSPLGLAEKETQYFGPGTRLLVL.

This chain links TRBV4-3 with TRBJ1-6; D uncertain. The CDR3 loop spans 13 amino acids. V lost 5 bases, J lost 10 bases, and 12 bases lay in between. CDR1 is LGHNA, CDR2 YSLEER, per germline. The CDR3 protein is CASSWSSGSPLHF. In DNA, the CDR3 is TGCGCCAGCAGCTGGTCTTCGGGGTCACCCCTCCACTTT.

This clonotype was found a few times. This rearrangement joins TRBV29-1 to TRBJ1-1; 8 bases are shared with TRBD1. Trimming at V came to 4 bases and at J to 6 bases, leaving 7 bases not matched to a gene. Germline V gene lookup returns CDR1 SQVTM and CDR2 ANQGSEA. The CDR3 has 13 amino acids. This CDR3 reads CSVADRALAEAFF. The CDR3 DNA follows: TGCAGCGTTGCGGACAGGGCTCTCGCTGAAGCTTTCTTT.

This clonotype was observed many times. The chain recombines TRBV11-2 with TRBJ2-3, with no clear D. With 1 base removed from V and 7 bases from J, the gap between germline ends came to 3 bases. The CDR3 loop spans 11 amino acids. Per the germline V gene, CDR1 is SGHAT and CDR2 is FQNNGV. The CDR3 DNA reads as TGTGCCAGCAGCTTAGGGTATACGCAGTATTTT. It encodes CASSLGYTQYF. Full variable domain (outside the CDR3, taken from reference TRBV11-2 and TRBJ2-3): EAGVAQSPRYKIIEKRQSVAFWCNPISGHATLYWYQQILGQGPKLLIQFQNNGVVDDSQLPKDRFSAERLKGVDSTLKIQPAKLEDSAVYLCASSLGYTQYFGPGTRLTVL.